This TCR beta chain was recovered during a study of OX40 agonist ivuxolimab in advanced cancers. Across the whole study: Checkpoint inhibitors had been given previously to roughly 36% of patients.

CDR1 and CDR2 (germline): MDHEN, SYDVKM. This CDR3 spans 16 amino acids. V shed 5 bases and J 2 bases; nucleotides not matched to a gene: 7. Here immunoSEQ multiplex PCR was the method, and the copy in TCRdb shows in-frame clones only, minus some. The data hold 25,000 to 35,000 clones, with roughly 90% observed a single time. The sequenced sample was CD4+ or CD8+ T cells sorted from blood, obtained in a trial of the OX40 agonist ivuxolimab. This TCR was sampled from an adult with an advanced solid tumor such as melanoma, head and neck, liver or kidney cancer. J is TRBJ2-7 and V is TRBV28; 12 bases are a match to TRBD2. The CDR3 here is CASSIRTSGNAYEQYF. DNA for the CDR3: TGTGCCAGCAGTATACGGACTAGCGGGAACGCCTACGAGCAGTACTTC.